Reported below is one T cell receptor (beta chain). V was clipped by 5 bases and J by 6 bases, with 12 bases between them. Germline lookup yields CDR1 SGHTA and CDR2 FQGTGA. The CDR3 has 13 amino acids. Using immunoSEQ multiplex PCR, the repertoire was profiled, and TCRdb retains in-frame clones only, with some absent. The repertoire holds roughly 53,000 clones, roughly 80% seen once, with roughly 30% in the top ten. This specimen comes from a study of radiation and T cells in renal cell carcinoma. In the study overall: Nephrectomy followed 15 Gy stereotactic body radiation by 4 weeks.

Documented time point: baseline pretreatment blood. As to treatment: 15 Gy SBRT to primary tumor, nephrectomy 4 weeks later. Serial blood draws occurred at baseline and 2 and 4 weeks post-SBRT. The chain uses TRBV7-3 and TRBJ2-3; D is perhaps TRBD1 (5 bases). Sample: blood, taken from a patient whose treatment included radiotherapy and nephrectomy. The clonotype originates from a woman in her sixties or seventies with renal cell carcinoma. Here the CDR3 reads CASSIIQEDTQYF. CDR3 sequence (DNA): TGTGCCAGCAGCATAATACAGGAGGATACGCAGTATTTT.